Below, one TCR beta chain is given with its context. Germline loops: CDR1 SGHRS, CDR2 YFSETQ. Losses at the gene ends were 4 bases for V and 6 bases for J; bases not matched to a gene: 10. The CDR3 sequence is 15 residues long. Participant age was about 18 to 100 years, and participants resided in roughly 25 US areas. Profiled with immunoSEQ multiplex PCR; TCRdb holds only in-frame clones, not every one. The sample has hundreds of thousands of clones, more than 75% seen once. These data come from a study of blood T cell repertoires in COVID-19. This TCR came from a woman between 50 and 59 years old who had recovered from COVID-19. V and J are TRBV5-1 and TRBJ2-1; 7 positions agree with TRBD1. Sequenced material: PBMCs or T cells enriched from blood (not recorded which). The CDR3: CASSVDRVDGNEQFF. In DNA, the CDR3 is TGCGCCAGCAGCGTAGACAGGGTAGATGGCAATGAGCAGTTCTTC.